A selection of T cell receptor beta chains follows, all from one sample in a study of blood T cells in healthy people across ages. Each CDR3 protein gets one entry after TCRdb re-called the 5' RACE reads with MiXCR. The profile covers around 1,000,000 distinct CDR3 sequences, with around two fifths appearing a single time and over 10% taken by the ten largest. The sample comprised blood. The receptor set was obtained from a man between 18 and 35 years old in good health. The CDR3 runs from the conserved cysteine through the conserved F or W. A D gene is named only where the DNA matches it firmly. Size is omitted from some rows. Given values are once, few, many or a class for expanded clones.

d_gene	v_gene	j_gene	abundance	CDR3nt	CDR3aa
TRBD1	TRBV5-1	TRBJ2-7	few	TGCGCCAGCAGCCTGATATCGGGACAGGTAAACAATGAGCAGTACTTC	CASSLISGQVNNEQYF
TRBD2	TRBV7-2	TRBJ2-1	NA	TGTGCCAGCAGCTTGGACTATGGGACTAGCGGTGAGACCCAGTTCTTC	CASSLDYGTSGETQFF
TRBD1	TRBV7-2	TRBJ1-2	NA	TGTGCCAGCAGCTTAAATTCCCAGGGGGGGGATCGCTACACCTTC	CASSLNSQGGDRYTF
NA	TRBV7-2	TRBJ2-1	few	TGTGCCAGCAGTCGGACGTCTGGTTTTAAGAATGAGCAGTTCTTC	CASSRTSGFKNEQFF
NA	TRBV14	TRBJ2-1	NA	TGTGCCAGCAGCCATGGGGGTCGGAGTGAGCAGTTCTTC	CASSHGGRSEQFF
NA	TRBV7-2	TRBJ1-1	few	TGTGCCAGCAGCGTCGGACCTATGAACACTGAAGCTTTCTTT	CASSVGPMNTEAFF
NA	TRBV5-5	TRBJ1-5	NA	TGTGCCAGCAGCCTGACAAGCGCAGGGGGCAATCAGCCCCAGCATTTT	CASSLTSAGGNQPQHF
TRBD1	TRBV2	TRBJ2-5	NA	TGTGCCACCCGGACAGGATTGCAGACCCAGTACTTC	CATRTGLQTQYF
TRBD2	TRBV20-1	TRBJ2-1	NA	TGCAGTGCTCCCCACAGCACGCGGGAGGTCGAAAATGAGCAGTTCTTC	CSAPHSTREVENEQFF
TRBD2	TRBV10-3	TRBJ2-3	few	TGTGCCATCAGCCCGGGACTAGCGACAACAGATACGCAGTATTTT	CAISPGLATTDTQYF
TRBD1	TRBV12-3/TRBV12-4	TRBJ2-6	NA	TGTGCCAGCAGTTCGTCACCTTTTACAGGGGCTGGGGCCAACGTCCTGACTTTC	CASSSSPFTGAGANVLTF
NA	TRBV6-1	TRBJ1-5	many	TGTGCCAGCAGTGAAGTGCGGGATCAGCCCCAGCATTTT	CASSEVRDQPQHF
TRBD1	TRBV27	TRBJ1-1	NA	TGTGCCAGCGGGACAGGGGGTACCGAAGCTTTCTTT	CASGTGGTEAFF
TRBD1	TRBV6-6	TRBJ1-4	NA	TGTGCCAGCAGTTATGGGACAGCGTATAATGAAAAACTGTTTTTT	CASSYGTAYNEKLFF
TRBD1	TRBV20-1	TRBJ2-7	NA	TGCAGTGCTTCTACAGGGGTCCCTTCCGAGCAGTACTTC	CSASTGVPSEQYF
NA	TRBV4-3	TRBJ2-3	few	TGCGCCAGCAGCCAAGATTTGTCCGACACAGATACGCAGTATTTT	CASSQDLSDTDTQYF
NA	TRBV28	TRBJ2-1	NA	TGTGCCAGCAGTCCAAAGACCGGGAAAGCCTACAATGAGCAGTTCTTC	CASSPKTGKAYNEQFF
NA	TRBV7-2	TRBJ1-2	NA	TGTGCCAGCAGCTTATATAAGGGGATGGGTGGCTACACCTTC	CASSLYKGMGGYTF
NA	TRBV20-1	TRBJ1-6	NA	TGCAGTGCTAGAGTATCGGCAGAACTTTCTAATTCACCCCCCCACTTT	CSARVSAELSNSPPHF
NA	TRBV29-1	TRBJ1-1	NA	TGCAGCGCCCTCCGTAATCCCGACGGGAACACTGAAGCTTTCTTT	CSALRNPDGNTEAFF
TRBD2	TRBV20-1	TRBJ2-1	NA	TGCAGTGCTAGAGTGCGGGGGGCCTCCTTCAATGAGCAGTTCTTC	CSARVRGASFNEQFF
TRBD1	TRBV6-2/TRBV6-3	TRBJ2-7	NA	TGTGCCAGCAGTAGACAGGGGCAGCTAACCTCCTACGAGCAGTACTTC	CASSRQGQLTSYEQYF
NA	TRBV20-1	TRBJ2-3	NA	TGCAGTGCTAGAGATTTTAAGGTGGCAGGGGGCACAGATACGCAGTATTTT	CSARDFKVAGGTDTQYF
NA	TRBV12-3/TRBV12-4	TRBJ2-7	many	TGTGCCAGCAGTCCAGTGGGGTGGAGCTCCTACGAGCAGTACTTC	CASSPVGWSSYEQYF